The clone carrying this T cell receptor (beta chain) appeared once. The data were obtained in a study of cytotoxic CD8 clonotypes in ibrutinib-treated CLL. CDR3 size: 14 residues. V was trimmed by 0 bases and J by 4 bases, leaving 9 bases between them. The germline V gene has CDR1 MNHEY and CDR2 SVGAGI. Method: immunoSEQ multiplex PCR; TCRdb's copy keeps in-frame clones and lacks some. The sample lists almost 85,000 clones; roughly 84% were seen once. The rearrangement links TRBV6-5 to TRBJ1-1, with D possibly being TRBD1 (6 bases). This specimen consisted of PBMCs, obtained before ibrutinib treatment. The clonotype was recovered from a human donor with chronic lymphocytic leukemia. For the CDR3, the DNA is TGTGCCAGCAGTTACTCAGGACAGAGCACTGAAGCTTTCTTT. The encoded protein is CASSYSGQSTEAFF.